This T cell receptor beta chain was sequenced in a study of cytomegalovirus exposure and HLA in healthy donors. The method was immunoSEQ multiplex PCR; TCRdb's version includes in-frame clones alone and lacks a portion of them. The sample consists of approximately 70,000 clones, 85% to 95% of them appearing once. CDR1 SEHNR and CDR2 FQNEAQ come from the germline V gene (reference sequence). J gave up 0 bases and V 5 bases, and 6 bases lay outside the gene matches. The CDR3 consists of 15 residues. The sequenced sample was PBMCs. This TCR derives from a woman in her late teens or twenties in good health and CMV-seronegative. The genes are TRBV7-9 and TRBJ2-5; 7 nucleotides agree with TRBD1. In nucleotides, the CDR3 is TGTGCCAGCAGCCCTCCGGGACAGCACCAAGAGACCCAGTACTTC. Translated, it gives CASSPPGQHQETQYF.